This TCR beta chain was sequenced for a study of T cell responses to AZD1222 COVID-19 vaccine. Study information: Combined were second doses at about 4 or about 12 weeks.

This clone was detected a few times. What it binds is unknown. The CDR3 loop spans 15 amino acids. V was cut by 4 bases and J by 4 bases, with 18 bases left in between. The V gene's germline CDR1 is SGHRS and CDR2 YFSETQ. Study-wide results and limits: Rises in breadth and depth of Spike-specific TCRs came after two AZD1222 doses. Repertoire sampling was restricted to post-peak T cell response timepoints. Donors were chiefly white British, with a greater number of females, and clonal diversity was perhaps underestimated.

Sequenced by immunoSEQ multiplex PCR; TCRdb stores in-frame clones only, minus some. The sample has about 83,000 clones; around 89% are singletons. The sequences come from peripheral blood, collected on day 0 of AZD1222 vaccination. The chain couples TRBV5-1 to TRBJ2-7; D possibly corresponds to TRBD2 (6 bases). The origin of this receptor is an adult in good health. The CDR3 here is CASSRDSLGPYEQYF. CDR3 sequence (DNA): TGCGCCAGCAGCCGGGACTCCCTGGGCCCGTACGAGCAGTACTTC.